The 32 T cell receptor beta chains below come from one sample, sequenced in a study of chronic HIV infection and antiretroviral therapy. In TCRdb, the 5' RACE reads were re-called with MiXCR into one record per CDR3 protein. The repertoire has 40,000 to 50,000 distinct CDR3 sequences, 15% to 20% of them found once; the top ten carry about 2.7%. What was sequenced was peripheral blood. All receptors come from an adult who had HIV and had not received antiretroviral therapy, or was an uninfected healthy control (not recorded which).

This clonotype was seen more than once but under ten times. The chain employs TRBV28 and TRBJ2-7; either TRBD1 or TRBD2 may supply D (6 bases each). The CDR3 covers 14 residues. Trimming stripped 3 bases from V and 7 bases from J, with 16 bases between. Germline V lookup: CDR1 MDHEN, CDR2 SYDVKM. The CDR3 bases are TGTGCCAGCAGTTTCCCCGGAACAGGGAGGGAGCAGTACTTC. Amino acid sequence: CASSFPGTGREQYF.

The CDR3 spells CASSSSTGGRAEQYF. As DNA, the CDR3 is TGTGCCAGCAGTTCCTCGACAGGGGGCAGGGCCGAGCAGTACTTC. The V call is TRBV28, the J call TRBJ2-7; TRBD1 agrees at 10 bases. The CDR3 extends over 15 amino acids. Germline V CDR1 and CDR2: MDHEN, SYDVKM. Germline trimming cut 4 bases from V and 6 bases from J; bases unmatched to any gene: 9.

This clonotype came up a few times. V and J are TRBV20-1 and TRBJ2-5; 9 bases are a match to TRBD1. J lost 5 bases, V lost 2 bases, and 9 bases had no gene match. The CDR3 is made up of 15 amino acids. CDR1 and CDR2 from the germline V gene are DFQATT and SNEGSKA (reference sequence). CDR3 nucleotides: TGCAGTGCTAGATTCGGGGACAGGGTATCGGAGACCCAGTACTTC. It is translated as CSARFGDRVSETQYF.

The J gene is TRBJ2-1, the V gene TRBV12-3 or TRBV12-4, with 15 bases lining up with TRBD2. V shed 3 bases, J shed 7 bases, and the junction held 4 bases outside the gene matches. The CDR3 runs 16 residues. In DNA, the CDR3 is TGTGCCAGCAGTTTCGGACTAGCGGGAGGGCTGAATGAGCAGTTCTTC. Translating gives CASSFGLAGGLNEQFF.

The chain couples TRBV6-5 to TRBJ2-1; D is perhaps TRBD1 (8 bases). The V end lost 5 bases, the J end lost 9 bases, and 20 bases lay between the germline ends. Germline V gene lookup returns CDR1 MNHEY and CDR2 SVGAGI. The CDR3 sequence is 15 residues long. CDR3 loop: CASSPWTGTIGEQFF. The CDR3 nucleotides read TGTGCCAGCAGTCCATGGACAGGGACTATCGGTGAGCAGTTCTTC.

This clonotype has more than one count but fewer than ten. The gene calls are TRBV7-8 and TRBJ1-4, with D uncertain. The germline CDR1 and CDR2 sequences are SGHVS and FQNEAQ. This CDR3 region has 15 residues. V shed 2 bases and J shed 8 bases, with 15 bases lying between them. The CDR3 protein is CASSLIRGPEEKLFF. The CDR3 coding sequence is TGTGCCAGCAGCTTAATCCGAGGACCGGAGGAAAAACTGTTTTTT.

About this clonotype: A much bigger clone sits one base away, suggesting this may be a read error. CDR3 nucleotide sequence: TGTGCCAGCATTTTATTAGGGTTGGAGCAGTACTTC. This encodes CASILLGLEQYF. The chain carries TRBV28 and TRBJ2-7; D not certain. This CDR3 contains 12 residues. The germline gives CDR1 MDHEN, CDR2 SYDVKM. The variable domain in full, with the rest retrieved from reference TRBV28 and TRBJ2-7, is DVKVTQSSRYLVKRTGEKVFLECVQDMDHENMFWYRQDPGLGLRLIYFSYDVKMKEKGDIPEGYSVSREKKERFSLILESASTNQTSMYLCASILLGLEQYFGPGTRLTVT.

V and J are TRBV5-4 and TRBJ1-5; D is unresolved. Germline CDR1 reads SGHNT; CDR2 reads YYREEE (reference sequence). CDR3 length: 14 residues. The V end lost 2 bases, the J end lost 1 base, and 7 bases lay between the germline ends. The CDR3 DNA is TGTGCCAGCAGCTTAAGGCCGAGCAATCAGCCCCAGCATTTT. Amino acid sequence: CASSLRPSNQPQHF.

This chain links TRBV28 with TRBJ1-3; D ambiguous. The V gene lost 11 bases and the J gene lost 0 bases, with 2 bases spanning the gap. The length of the CDR3 is 10 residues. The germline V gene has CDR1 MDHEN and CDR2 SYDVKM. CDR3 protein: CACSGNTIYF. The CDR3 DNA reads TGTGCCTGCTCTGGAAACACCATATATTTT.

This clonotype was seen a handful of times. The chain joins TRBV6-6 to TRBJ1-5; 9 nucleotides match TRBD1. The V segment lost 7 bases and the J segment 1 base; nucleotides outside the gene matches: 5. CDR1 is MNHNY, CDR2 SVGAGI, per germline (reference sequence). This CDR3 has 15 residues. The DNA of the CDR3 is TGTGCCAGCATCACGGACAGGGGAAGCAATCAGCCCCAGCATTTT. Translated, it gives CASITDRGSNQPQHF.

The chain is built from TRBV4-1 and TRBJ1-5; D remains ambiguous. There are 14 residues in the CDR3. Germline V lookup: CDR1 MGHRA, CDR2 YSYEKL. Trimming stripped 4 bases from V and 3 bases from J, with 10 bases between. The CDR3 DNA is TGCGCCAGCAGCCCCGTACTCGCCAATCAGCCCCAGCATTTT. Its translation is CASSPVLANQPQHF.

Only a few counts were recorded for this clonotype. V is TRBV7-9 and J is TRBJ2-3; perhaps TRBD2 as D (5 bases). Trimming removed 1 base at V and 2 bases at J, with 7 bases between. The CDR3 extends over 14 amino acids. CDR1 is SEHNR and CDR2 is FQNEAQ in the germline V gene (reference sequence). CDR3 nucleotide sequence: TGTGCCAGCAGCTTAGGTAGCGCCACAGATACGCAGTATTTT. Translating gives CASSLGSATDTQYF.

The chain carries TRBV28 and TRBJ2-7; 10 bases are a match to TRBD1. CDR3 length: 12 amino acids. CDR1 is MDHEN and CDR2 is SYDVKM in the germline V gene. With V trimmed by 11 bases and J by 2 bases, 3 bases remained unmatched. CDR3 in amino acids: CAAGQGAYEQYF. In nucleotides, the CDR3 is TGTGCCGCCGGACAGGGGGCCTACGAGCAGTACTTC.

This clonotype has just a few counts. The chain has TRBV20-1 and TRBJ1-1; perhaps TRBD1 as D (5 bases). CDR1 and CDR2 from the germline V gene are DFQATT and SNEGSKA (reference sequence). The CDR3 runs to 13 residues. V dropped 2 bases and J dropped 2 bases, with 9 bases sitting between them. CDR3 residues: CSARPTANTEAFF. DNA for the CDR3: TGCAGTGCTAGACCGACAGCTAACACTGAAGCTTTCTTT.

This sequence joins TRBV11-2 and TRBJ2-4; D remains unclear. The CDR3 extends over 14 amino acids. Germline CDR1 reads SGHAT; CDR2 reads FQNNGV. V gave up 0 bases and J gave up 1 base, with 4 bases separating them. The CDR3 is CASSLDWAKNIQYF. CDR3 DNA: TGTGCCAGCAGCTTAGATTGGGCCAAAAACATTCAGTACTTC. Looking up the rest from reference TRBV11-2 and TRBJ2-4 gives the full variable domain: EAGVAQSPRYKIIEKRQSVAFWCNPISGHATLYWYQQILGQGPKLLIQFQNNGVVDDSQLPKDRFSAERLKGVDSTLKIQPAKLEDSAVYLCASSLDWAKNIQYFGAGTRLSVL.

This clonotype was found a few times. This chain links TRBV5-5 with TRBJ2-2, with D perhaps TRBD2 (5 bases). The length of the CDR3 is 15 residues. V dropped 3 bases and J dropped 7 bases, with 16 bases sitting between them. Germline V CDR1 and CDR2: SGHKS, YYEKEE (reference sequence). CDR3 DNA sequence: TGTGCCAGCAGCTCGGTCCTAGCTAACGGCGGGGAGCTGTTTTTT. This translates into CASSSVLANGGELFF.

A few counts support this clonotype. The gene calls are TRBV4-1 and TRBJ2-1; 9 positions agree with TRBD2. CDR1 is MGHRA and CDR2 is YSYEKL in the germline V gene. The CDR3 spans 18 residues. The ends lost 0 bases at V and 3 bases at J; junction bases unmatched: 9. The CDR3 protein is CASSQDLETSGHYNEQFF. CDR3 nucleotides: TGCGCCAGCAGCCAAGATCTAGAGACTAGCGGCCACTACAATGAGCAGTTCTTC.

The chain couples TRBV18 to TRBJ2-2; 9 positions agree with TRBD1. This CDR3 has 16 amino acids. V dropped 3 bases and J dropped 6; count of bases not matched to a gene: 8. Per germline, CDR1 KGHSH and CDR2 LQKENI. The CDR3 reads CASSPRTGALPGELFF. CDR3 bases: TGTGCCAGCTCACCCCGGACAGGGGCCCTCCCCGGGGAGCTGTTTTTT.

The chain uses TRBV7-2 and TRBJ1-5; 7 bases fit TRBD1. Losses at the gene ends were 2 bases for V and 6 bases for J; bases not matched to a gene: 4. Germline values: CDR1 SGHTA, CDR2 FQGNSA. CDR3 length: 14 residues. Here the CDR3 reads CASSLRSGGQPQHF. The CDR3 DNA reads as TGTGCCAGCAGCTTAAGATCAGGGGGTCAGCCCCAGCATTTT.

This clonotype was counted a few times. This chain links TRBV27 with TRBJ2-1; maybe TRBD2 (6 bases). V lost 2 bases to trimming and J lost 5 bases, with 19 bases between them. The germline V gene has CDR1 MNHEY and CDR2 SMNVEV (reference sequence). This CDR3 region has 17 residues. The CDR3 spells CASSLMLRDSTNNEQFF. The CDR3 coding sequence is TGTGCCAGCAGTTTAATGTTGCGGGACTCGACGAACAATGAGCAGTTCTTC.

The chain joins TRBV7-2 to TRBJ2-6; no clear D. In germline, CDR1 is SGHTA, CDR2 FQGNSA. This CDR3 comprises 14 residues. V lost 7 bases, J lost 0 bases, and 7 bases lay in between. For the CDR3, the DNA is TGTGCCAGCACATACAGCTCTGGGGCCAACGTCCTGACTTTC. It codes for CASTYSSGANVLTF.

The rearrangement joins TRBV5-5 to TRBJ1-1, with D perhaps TRBD1 (5 bases). V was pared by 0 bases and J by 5 bases, with 11 bases between. This CDR3 has 14 residues. Germline-derived CDR1 and CDR2 are SGHKS and YYEKEE (reference sequence). CDR3 amino acids: CASSLVRVGTEAFF. CDR3 in DNA: TGTGCCAGCAGCTTGGTCAGGGTAGGAACTGAAGCTTTCTTT.

In its sample, this clonotype was seen a few times. The V and J genes are TRBV4-1 and TRBJ2-3; a possible D gene is TRBD2 (6 bases). V shed 3 bases and J shed 0 bases, with 16 bases lying between them. The germline gives CDR1 MGHRA, CDR2 YSYEKL. This CDR3 contains 17 residues. CDR3 amino acids: CASSQPGGTPSTDTQYF. The CDR3, as DNA: TGCGCCAGCAGCCAGCCGGGCGGGACGCCTAGCACAGATACGCAGTATTTT.

This clonotype was found a few times. The gene calls are TRBV7-6 and TRBJ2-3; D not resolved. This CDR3 has 13 residues. Trimming removed 5 bases from V and 2 bases from J, with 8 bases in between. Germline assignment: CDR1 SGHVS and CDR2 FNYEAQ. CDR3: CASSPTLTDTQYF. Here the CDR3 DNA reads TGTGCCAGCAGCCCAACCCTCACAGATACGCAGTATTTT.

The chain recombines TRBV29-1 with TRBJ1-2; 7 bases fit TRBD1. This CDR3 contains 11 residues. The germline CDR1 and CDR2 sequences are SQVTM and ANQGSEA. V lost 7 bases and J lost 4; bases outside the gene matches: 3. The CDR3 loop is CSGRDSYGYTF. CDR3 nucleotides: TGCAGCGGCCGGGACAGCTATGGCTACACCTTC.

The chain is built from TRBV20-1 and TRBJ1-1; D possibly corresponds to TRBD1 (5 bases). In germline, CDR1 is DFQATT, CDR2 SNEGSKA (reference sequence). Trimming removed 0 bases at V and 4 bases at J, with 9 bases between. CDR3 length: 13 amino acids. The CDR3 here is CSAREAGTTEAFF. In DNA, the CDR3 is TGCAGTGCTAGAGAGGCGGGGACCACTGAAGCTTTCTTT.

This clonotype was observed a handful of times. The chain couples TRBV29-1 to TRBJ2-7, with D possibly being TRBD1 (6 bases). Germline CDR1 reads SQVTM; CDR2 reads ANQGSEA. V lost 3 bases and J lost 3, with 15 bases in between. The CDR3 loop spans 14 amino acids. CDR3 sequence (DNA): TGCAGCGTTGATCTCGGGACACCGCACTACGAGCAGTACTTC. Translation gives CSVDLGTPHYEQYF.

This clonotype was found a few times. The chain has TRBV7-8 and TRBJ1-6, with D unresolved. This CDR3 comprises 15 residues. Deletions cut 1 base from V and 10 bases from J, with 14 bases between. Germline lookup yields CDR1 SGHVS and CDR2 FQNEAQ. Here the CDR3 reads CASSLGTNRASPLHF. CDR3 coding DNA: TGTGCCAGCAGCTTAGGCACCAATCGGGCCTCACCCCTCCACTTT.

This clonotype was seen more than once but under ten times. The chain combines TRBV5-1 with TRBJ2-7; 9 bases agree with TRBD1. The trim removed 4 bases at V and 3 bases at J, leaving 8 bases unmatched. Germline V gene data show CDR1 as SGHRS and CDR2 as YFSETQ. CDR3 size: 15 residues. The CDR3: CASSRGQGRSYEQYF. Here the CDR3 DNA reads TGCGCCAGCAGCAGGGGACAGGGCCGAAGCTACGAGCAGTACTTC.

This clonotype was counted between two and nine times. The chain employs TRBV30 and TRBJ1-1; 10 bases match TRBD1. The CDR3 has 14 residues. CDR1 and CDR2 (germline): GTSNPN, SVGIG (reference sequence). Trimming at V came to 4 bases and at J to 4 bases, leaving 6 bases not matched to a gene. This CDR3 is CAWNTGTGATEAFF. In DNA form, the CDR3 reads TGTGCCTGGAACACCGGGACAGGGGCCACTGAAGCTTTCTTT.

This clonotype was seen a few times. This chain links TRBV29-1 with TRBJ1-1; no reliable D call. Per germline, CDR1 SQVTM and CDR2 ANQGSEA. V lost 5 bases and J lost 3, with 10 bases in between. This CDR3 is built from 12 residues. The CDR3 DNA is TGCAGCGTTCTGACCGCAGACACTGAAGCTTTCTTT. It codes for CSVLTADTEAFF.

CDR3 amino acids: CARSKKGGTETQYF. The CDR3 DNA follows: TGTGCCAGGAGTAAAAAAGGAGGGACGGAGACCCAGTACTTC. The V call is TRBV28, the J call TRBJ2-5, with D tentatively TRBD2 (6 bases). The V end lost 9 bases, the J end lost 5 bases, and 19 bases lay between the germline ends. The CDR3 length is 14 residues. Per germline, CDR1 MDHEN and CDR2 SYDVKM.